This is a list of T cell receptor beta chains from one sample in a study of cytomegalovirus exposure and HLA in healthy donors. Generated by immunoSEQ multiplex PCR, the TCRdb table keeps only in-frame clones and is missing some. The table shows more than 150,000 clones, with about 85% occurring only once. The sample was PBMCs. Every receptor here comes from a girl between 5 and 17 years old in good health and CMV-seropositive. Each CDR3 is given with its conserved first and last residue. D genes are given only for firm matches. Only part of the rows carry a size: once, few, many, or a class if the clone is expanded.

>TRBJ1-1|-|TRBV18|14|-
CASSPRFGGTEAFF
TGTGCCAGCTCACCTCGTTTTGGAGGGACTGAAGCTTTCTTT
>TRBJ2-7|-|TRBV27|16|once
CASSGPWRTGSYEQYF
TGTGCCAGCAGTGGCCCTTGGCGGACTGGAAGCTACGAGCAGTACTTC
>TRBJ2-7|-|TRBV5-1|15|few
CASSLAREISYEQYF
TGCGCCAGCAGCTTGGCGAGGGAGATATCCTACGAGCAGTACTTC
>TRBJ1-1|-|TRBV9|17|-
CASSVAPKDILDTEAFF
TGTGCCAGCAGCGTAGCTCCGAAAGACATCCTGGACACTGAAGCTTTCTTT
>TRBJ2-3|-|TRBV19|14|-
CASSAPGGTDTQYF
TGTGCCAGTAGTGCCCCCGGTGGCACAGATACGCAGTATTTT
>TRBJ2-7|-|TRBV11-2|15|-
CASSLIGLPSYEQYF
TGTGCCAGCAGCTTAATCGGACTACCTTCCTACGAGCAGTACTTC
>TRBJ1-1|-|TRBV25-1|15|once
CASSEYPALNTEAFF
TGTGCCAGCAGTGAATACCCAGCGCTGAACACTGAAGCTTTCTTT
>TRBJ2-7|-|TRBV6-6|13|few
CASSYLERYEQYF
TGTGCCAGCAGTTACCTAGAACGCTACGAGCAGTACTTC
>TRBJ2-2|TRBD1|TRBV30|15|-
CAWSVWDRVPGELFF
TGTGCCTGGAGTGTATGGGACAGGGTTCCCGGGGAGCTGTTTTTT
>TRBJ2-5|-|TRBV5-6|14|-
CASSFSSGGETQYF
TGTGCCAGCAGCTTTTCCAGCGGAGGAGAGACCCAGTACTTC
>TRBJ1-1|TRBD1|TRBV25-1|14|-
CATGQGRSGTEAFF
TGTGCCACCGGACAGGGGAGATCGGGTACTGAAGCTTTCTTT
>TRBJ2-1|-|TRBV7-3|15|-
CASSPKGGAYNEQFF
TGTGCCAGCAGCCCCAAGGGCGGGGCCTACAATGAGCAGTTCTTC
>TRBJ2-7|TRBD1|TRBV5-6|14|-
CASSAGTGGHEQYF
TGTGCCAGCAGCGCCGGGACAGGGGGCCACGAGCAGTACTTC
>TRBJ1-1|-|TRBV15|14|-
CATSRDLAPQPAFF
TGTGCCACCAGCAGAGATCTAGCCCCCCAGCCAGCTTTCTTT
>TRBJ1-2|TRBD1|TRBV7-3|13|-
CASSPGQNYGYTF
TGTGCCAGCAGCCCGGGACAGAACTATGGCTACACCTTC